Shown below are 19 T cell receptor beta chains from a single sample sequenced in a study of Ad26.COV2.S vaccination and SARS-CoV-2 variants. The repertoire was sequenced with immunoSEQ multiplex PCR; TCRdb's copy has only in-frame clones and lacks some. The table has 300,000 to 400,000 clones, about nine tenths seen once. Treatment given: around 19 received Ad26.COV2.S at low or high dose, single or two shots; 5 received placebo; per-sample allocation not given. Sampling took place 63 days after the first vaccine or placebo injection. This sample comprised peripheral blood, obtained in a trial of Ad26.COV2.S vaccine versus placebo. The receptors here all came from a person between 18 and 59 years old who received the Ad26.COV2.S COVID-19 vaccine or a placebo.

This rearrangement joins TRBV21-1 to TRBJ1-2. TRBV21-1 is flagged as a pseudogene. CDR3 length equals 14 residues. The CDR3 coding sequence is TGTGCCAGCAGCAACTTTGAAAGGCCCTATGGCTACACCTTC. This codes for CASSNFERPYGYTF.

The chain couples TRBV5-1 to TRBJ2-1; D uncertain. Trimming removed 3 bases at V and 6 bases at J, with 13 bases between. This CDR3 spans 14 amino acids. Looked up from germline, CDR1 is SGHRS and CDR2 is YFSETQ. DNA of the CDR3: TGCGCCAGCAGCTCCCTTAGCCCAGGCAATGAGCAGTTCTTC. Its protein is CASSSLSPGNEQFF.

The chain carries TRBV4-1 and TRBJ2-3; 10 bases are shared with TRBD1. CDR3 length: 15 residues. With V trimmed by 6 bases and J by 4 bases, 7 bases remained unmatched. Germline V gene lookup returns CDR1 MGHRA and CDR2 YSYEKL. The CDR3 DNA follows: TGCGCCAGCAGTCTTTCAGGACAGGGGGCAGATACGCAGTATTTT. Translating it yields CASSLSGQGADTQYF.

This chain joins TRBV9 and TRBJ2-3; 13 bases are a match to TRBD2. V trimming: 3 bases; J trimming: 5 bases; junction bases outside the gene matches: 6. The CDR3 is 16 residues long. From germline, CDR1 is SGDLS and CDR2 YYNGEE. CDR3 protein: CASSDTSGGAGDTQYF. In DNA form, the CDR3 reads TGTGCCAGCAGCGACACTAGCGGGGGGGCTGGAGATACGCAGTATTTT.

V usage is TRBV10-3 and J usage is TRBJ1-5; TRBD1 matches at 7 bases. The CDR3 runs to 15 residues. CDR1 and CDR2 from the germline V gene are ENHRY and SYGVKD. The trim removed 2 bases at V and 3 bases at J, leaving 4 bases unmatched. The CDR3 region has the DNA TGTGCCATCAGTGAGCGAGGGACAGACAATCAGCCCCAGCATTTT. Amino acid sequence: CAISERGTDNQPQHF.

This chain uses TRBV19 with TRBJ2-7; 10 nucleotides line up with TRBD1. CDR3 length equals 13 residues. The germline gives CDR1 LNHDA, CDR2 SQIVND (reference sequence). V dropped 6 bases and J dropped 5; count of bases not matched to a gene: 4. The CDR3 loop reads CASSLTGGHEQYF. CDR3 DNA sequence: TGTGCCAGTAGCCTGACAGGGGGCCACGAGCAGTACTTC.

The chain employs TRBV6-5 and TRBJ1-1, with D possibly TRBD1 on 6 matching bases. Germline V lookup: CDR1 MNHEY, CDR2 SVGAGI. The CDR3 sequence is 11 residues long. The V end was cut by 4 bases, the J end by 8 bases, with 8 bases between. The CDR3 region is CASSFGQEAFF. For the CDR3, the DNA is TGTGCCAGCAGTTTCGGACAGGAAGCTTTCTTT.

DNA for the CDR3: TGCGCCAGCAGCTTGGATCAGGGAGGCTACACCTTC. Translating gives CASSLDQGGYTF. The V gene is TRBV5-1, the J gene TRBJ1-2; D is possibly TRBD1 (5 bases). The germline V gene has CDR1 SGHRS and CDR2 YFSETQ. This CDR3 is 12 amino acids long. Trimming removed 0 bases from V and 8 bases from J, with 8 bases in between.

The chain uses TRBV5-1 and TRBJ1-1, with D hard to call. The ends were cut back, 5 bases at V and 4 bases at J, with 15 bases in the middle. This CDR3 comprises 14 residues. The germline CDR1 and CDR2 sequences are SGHRS and YFSETQ. CDR3 residues: CASRLWSGSTEAFF. The CDR3 region has the DNA TGCGCCAGCAGGTTATGGTCCGGCAGCACTGAAGCTTTCTTT.

In nucleotides, the CDR3 is TGTGCCAGCACGGGGGCCTCGGGAAACACCATATATTTT. The encoded protein is CASTGASGNTIYF. The genes are TRBV6-5 and TRBJ1-3; possibly TRBD1 for D (6 bases). This CDR3 region has 13 residues. Deletions cut 7 bases from V and 4 bases from J, with 11 bases between. Germline lookup yields CDR1 MNHEY and CDR2 SVGAGI.

This clone was seen a handful of times. The rearrangement joins TRBV6-5 to TRBJ2-7; D remains unclear. The CDR3 is made up of 14 amino acids. V was shortened by 5 bases and J by 0 bases, with 11 bases between the two germline ends. Germline CDR1 is MNHEY and CDR2 is SVGAGI. The CDR3 DNA reads TGTGCCAGCAGTCGGAAAAGCGCCTCCTACGAGCAGTACTTC. Its protein is CASSRKSASYEQYF.

V is TRBV30 and J is TRBJ1-1; TRBD1 might be the D (6 bases). Looked up from germline, CDR1 is GTSNPN and CDR2 is SVGIG (reference sequence). Trimming took 3 bases from V and 4 from J, leaving 12 bases between them. The CDR3 is 13 residues long. CDR3 bases: TGTGCCTGGAGGTGGGGGCCGAGCACTGAAGCTTTCTTT. It is translated as CAWRWGPSTEAFF.

The CDR3 DNA reads as TGTGCCAGCAGTTTGCCCGGAGGTGGCTACACCTTC. This gives the protein CASSLPGGGYTF. The chain uses TRBV12-3 or TRBV12-4 and TRBJ1-2; no definite D call. V shed 3 bases and J shed 7 bases, with 9 bases lying between them. The CDR3 sequence is 12 residues long.

The chain joins TRBV4-1 to TRBJ2-2; D perhaps matches TRBD2 (6 bases). This CDR3 spans 13 amino acids. The ends were cut back, 4 bases at V and 7 bases at J, with 10 bases in the middle. Germline loops: CDR1 MGHRA, CDR2 YSYEKL. CDR3 sequence (DNA): TGCGCCAGCAGCCCCCGGAGGGGCGGGGAGCTGTTTTTT. It specifies CASSPRRGGELFF.

The chain has TRBV7-8 and TRBJ2-7; unclear D gene. V was cut by 5 bases and J by 3 bases, with 14 bases left in between. The CDR3 covers 14 residues. Germline V CDR1 and CDR2: SGHVS, FQNEAQ. CDR3 sequence (DNA): TGTGCCAGCAGCAATAGTTTCACCTACTACGAGCAGTACTTC. Its protein product is CASSNSFTYYEQYF. The complete variable domain, with remaining parts taken from reference TRBV7-8 and TRBJ2-7, reads GAGVSQSPRYKVAKRGQDVALRCDPISGHVSLFWYQQALGQGPEFLTYFQNEAQLDKSGLPSDRFFAERPEGSVSTLKIQRTQQEDSAVYLCASSNSFTYYEQYFGPGTRLTVT.

J is TRBJ1-1 and V is TRBV5-1, with D possibly matching TRBD1 (6 bases). The CDR3 extends over 15 amino acids. V gave up 0 bases and J gave up 4 bases, with 13 bases separating them. The germline V gene encodes CDR1 SGHRS and CDR2 YFSETQ. CDR3 nucleotide sequence: TGCGCCAGCAGCTTGGGCGGGGGGCTCTCCACTGAAGCTTTCTTT. Amino acid sequence: CASSLGGGLSTEAFF.

J is TRBJ2-3 and V is TRBV10-3, with TRBD1 as a possible D gene (8 bases). The CDR3 length is 14 residues. The germline V gene has CDR1 ENHRY and CDR2 SYGVKD. V gave up 8 bases and J gave up 3 bases, with 15 bases separating them. The CDR3 nucleotides are TGTGCCATCCTCGACAGGGGAGGGACAGATACGCAGTATTTT. This encodes CAILDRGGTDTQYF.

On this clone itself: This sample also contains other DNA sequences that code for the same CDR3. The V and J genes are TRBV5-1 and TRBJ2-3; possibly TRBD2 for D (6 bases). The CDR3 is 13 residues long. Trimming removed 0 bases at V and 5 bases at J, with 7 bases between. Looked up from germline, CDR1 is SGHRS and CDR2 is YFSETQ. CDR3 region: CASSLAGGDTQYF. DNA for the CDR3: TGCGCCAGCAGCTTGGCCGGGGGAGATACGCAGTATTTT.

V is TRBV9 and J is TRBJ1-6; perhaps TRBD1 as D (5 bases). V lost 3 bases and J lost 3, with 7 bases in between. CDR1 is SGDLS and CDR2 is YYNGEE in the germline V gene. This CDR3 is built from 14 residues. The CDR3 bases are TGTGCCAGCAGCGCGGACAACTATAATTCACCCCTCCACTTT. Translated: CASSADNYNSPLHF.